Below are 32 T cell receptor beta chains sequenced from a single sample in a study of blood T cell repertoires in COVID-19. Assay: immunoSEQ multiplex PCR; the TCRdb copy retains only in-frame clones and omits some. This sample has about 120,000 clones; 75% to 90% occur once, and the top ten carry approximately 2.5%. The sequenced material came from peripheral blood. The receptors were gathered from a man aged 25 to 40 with acute or convalescent COVID-19.

For the CDR3, the DNA is TGTGCCAGCAGTTACGCCGGGACAGGAGCTTTCTTT. Protein product: CASSYAGTGAFF. The rearrangement uses TRBV6-5 and TRBJ1-1; 8 nucleotides align to TRBD1. Germline V CDR1 and CDR2: MNHEY, SVGAGI. The CDR3 totals 12 residues. With V trimmed by 2 bases and J by 10 bases, 3 bases remained unmatched.

This clone was seen just once. J is TRBJ1-1 and V is TRBV27; D is perhaps TRBD1 (5 bases). The CDR3 extends over 12 amino acids. The germline gives CDR1 MNHEY, CDR2 SMNVEV (reference sequence). V was clipped by 7 bases and J by 11 bases, with 17 bases between them. CDR3 amino acids: CASTGLTKVAFF. For the CDR3, the DNA is TGTGCCAGCACGGGACTCACAAAGGTGGCTTTCTTT.

CDR3 in amino acids: CASSDGLWTGRTYGYTF. CDR3 DNA: TGTGCCAGCAGCGACGGACTTTGGACAGGACGAACCTATGGCTACACCTTC. The genes are TRBV7-2 and TRBJ1-2; 7 bases are shared with TRBD1. CDR1 SGHTA and CDR2 FQGNSA come from the germline V gene. V was pared by 5 bases and J by 4 bases, with 16 bases of the junction left unmatched. The CDR3 covers 17 residues.

The chain employs TRBV12-5 and TRBJ2-1; D is uncertain. Looked up from germline, CDR1 is LGHNT and CDR2 is FRNRAP. Trimming left V 2 bases short and J 0 bases short, with 14 bases between. The CDR3 extends over 17 amino acids. CDR3 sequence: CASGLSNLPSSYNEQFF. CDR3 DNA sequence: TGTGCTAGTGGTTTGTCGAATCTTCCGAGCTCCTACAATGAGCAGTTCTTC. Filled out from reference TRBV12-5 and TRBJ2-1, the complete variable domain reads DARVTQTPRHKVTEMGQEVTMRCQPILGHNTVFWYRQTMMQGLELLAYFRNRAPLDDSGMPKDRFSAEMPDATLATLKIQPSEPRDSAVYFCASGLSNLPSSYNEQFFGPGTRLTVL.

This clone was counted once. The chain joins TRBV14 to TRBJ2-6, with D tentatively TRBD2 (7 bases). V dropped 4 bases and J dropped 13 bases, with 14 bases sitting between them. The CDR3 is 13 residues long. Germline CDR1 and CDR2: SGHDN and FVKESK. The CDR3 sequence: CASSRGAAGVLTF. The CDR3 DNA reads TGTGCCAGCAGCCGGGGGGCAGCGGGGGTCCTGACTTTC.

The chain uses TRBV19 and TRBJ1-5, with 8 bases identical to TRBD1. The J segment lost 2 bases and the V segment lost 7 bases, leaving 4 bases of the junction unmatched. CDR1 LNHDA and CDR2 SQIVND come from the germline V gene (reference sequence). The CDR3 extends over 14 amino acids. The CDR3 spells CASTGTGGNQPQHF. The CDR3 DNA follows: TGTGCCAGTACCGGGACAGGTGGCAATCAGCCCCAGCATTTT.

The V gene is TRBV6-4, the J gene TRBJ1-1; no clear D gene. V lost 3 bases to trimming and J lost 5 bases, with 10 bases between them. The germline V gene encodes CDR1 MRHNA and CDR2 SNTAGT. The CDR3 is 13 residues long. The CDR3 sequence: CASSEGSRTEAFF. Here the CDR3 DNA reads TGTGCCAGCAGTGAGGGGAGCCGAACTGAAGCTTTCTTT.

The gene calls are TRBV5-1 and TRBJ2-5; a possible D gene is TRBD2 (5 bases). V dropped 4 bases and J dropped 5 bases, with 15 bases sitting between them. Germline V gene sequence: CDR1 SGHRS, CDR2 YFSETQ. This CDR3 is 14 amino acids long. The CDR3 sequence is CASSRGETGETQYF. Here the CDR3 DNA reads TGCGCCAGCAGCCGGGGAGAAACCGGGGAGACCCAGTACTTC.

This clone has only a few counts. The rearrangement uses TRBV4-1 and TRBJ1-1; 7 bases match TRBD1. V gave up 7 bases and J gave up 0 bases; unmatched junction bases: 8. The CDR3 length is 15 residues. In germline, CDR1 is MGHRA, CDR2 YSYEKL. CDR3 amino acids: CASKGAGSMNTEAFF. CDR3 DNA: TGCGCCAGCAAGGGGGCAGGGAGCATGAACACTGAAGCTTTCTTT.

The V and J genes are TRBV3-1 (or the pseudogene TRBV3-2) and TRBJ1-3, with 8 nucleotides matching TRBD1. With 8 bases clipped from V and 4 bases from J, the junction kept 10 bases outside the gene matches. Germline V gene sequence: CDR1 LGHDT, CDR2 YNNKEL (reference sequence). The CDR3 extends over 15 amino acids. The CDR3 region has the DNA TGTGCCAGCTTATTTAGGACAGGGAACGGAAACACCATATATTTT. Translated, it gives CASLFRTGNGNTIYF.

The chain is built from TRBV12-3 or TRBV12-4 and TRBJ2-2; 8 bases align to TRBD2. This CDR3 contains 11 residues. Losses at the gene ends were 5 bases for V and 16 bases for J; bases not matched to a gene: 6. The DNA for the CDR3 is TGTGCCAGCAGTCTCGGGGGGGGTTGGTTTTTT. This translates into CASSLGGGWFF.

CDR3 sequence (DNA): TGCGCCAGCAGCCTCCGAGAGACGGGAGCGTACTTTGGAACGCAGTATTTT. It encodes CASSLRETGAYFGTQYF. V and J are TRBV4-1 and TRBJ2-3, with a possible D match to TRBD2 (6 bases). Trimming stripped 4 bases from V and 9 bases from J, with 26 bases between. This CDR3 has 17 amino acids. Germline CDR1 reads MGHRA; CDR2 reads YSYEKL.

The rearrangement uses TRBV19 and TRBJ1-2, with 8 bases fitting TRBD1. This CDR3 has 17 amino acids. V gave up 4 bases and J gave up 4 bases; unmatched junction bases: 14. Looked up from germline, CDR1 is LNHDA and CDR2 is SQIVND (reference sequence). The CDR3 here is CASSTGWGQVTSYGYTF. CDR3 nucleotides: TGTGCCAGTAGTACCGGATGGGGACAGGTGACCTCCTATGGCTACACCTTC.

The J gene is TRBJ2-2, the V gene TRBV5-8; D gene ambiguous. The germline CDR1 and CDR2 sequences are SGHTS and YDEGEE. V dropped 4 bases and J dropped 5 bases, with 12 bases sitting between them. This CDR3 spans 14 amino acids. This CDR3 is CASSRRYGTGELFF. The CDR3 DNA is TGTGCCAGCAGCCGTCGTTACGGTACCGGGGAGCTGTTTTTT.

This chain joins TRBV7-9 and TRBJ1-5; tentative D call: TRBD1 (5 bases). The CDR3 sequence is 13 residues long. CDR1 and CDR2 (germline): SEHNR, FQNEAQ (reference sequence). V was trimmed by 4 bases and J by 9 bases, leaving 13 bases between them. The CDR3 is CASSYGGGTPQHF. The CDR3 DNA is TGTGCCAGCAGCTATGGAGGAGGGACGCCCCAGCATTTT.

This chain uses TRBV2 with TRBJ2-2, with TRBD1 identical over 7 bases. Germline trimming cut 7 bases from V and 5 bases from J; bases unmatched to any gene: 10. Germline loops: CDR1 SNHLY, CDR2 FYNNEI. There are 15 residues in the CDR3. In DNA form, the CDR3 reads TGTGCCAGCAATTTCGAGGGGGCGTATACCGGGGAGCTGTTTTTT. Translating gives CASNFEGAYTGELFF.

The chain carries TRBV29-1 and TRBJ1-6; D ambiguous. V lost 6 bases, J lost 5 bases, and 11 bases lay in between. The CDR3 loop spans 13 amino acids. CDR1 is SQVTM and CDR2 is ANQGSEA in the germline V gene. CDR3 loop: CSVARTNNSPLHF. The CDR3 DNA follows: TGCAGCGTCGCCCGGACTAATAATTCACCCCTCCACTTT.

This sequence joins TRBV13 and TRBJ2-1; 11 bases are a match to TRBD1. The trim removed 3 bases at V and 7 bases at J, leaving 8 bases unmatched. The CDR3 covers 16 residues. Germline V gene data show CDR1 as PRHDT and CDR2 as FYEKMQ (reference sequence). CDR3 sequence reads: CASSFPGQGVSNEQFF. The CDR3, as DNA: TGTGCCAGCAGCTTCCCGGGACAGGGGGTTTCAAATGAGCAGTTCTTC.

The V and J genes are TRBV10-1 and TRBJ2-1, with 11 bases matching TRBD2. This CDR3 region has 14 residues. Unmatched junction bases numbered 5, after V lost 5 bases and J lost 8 bases. Germline CDR1 and CDR2: WNHNN and SYGVQD (reference sequence). Here the CDR3 DNA reads TGCGCCAGCAGTACTACTAGCGGGGGCTATGAGCAGTTCTTC. Protein: CASSTTSGGYEQFF.

The chain uses TRBV10-3 and TRBJ1-6; no reliable D call. The V gene lost 6 bases and the J gene lost 6 bases, with 6 bases spanning the gap. CDR3 length: 12 residues. CDR1 and CDR2 (germline): ENHRY, SYGVKD. The chain's CDR3 is CAISFGNSPLHF. The DNA of the CDR3 is TGTGCCATCAGCTTCGGTAATTCACCCCTCCACTTT.

J is TRBJ1-5 and V is TRBV6-1; the match to TRBD1 covers 7 bases. The CDR3 totals 17 residues. Germline values: CDR1 MNHNS, CDR2 SASEGT. The trim removed 2 bases at V and 3 bases at J, leaving 10 bases unmatched. This CDR3 reads CASSEWKPTGINQPQHF. The DNA for the CDR3 is TGTGCCAGCAGTGAATGGAAGCCGACAGGGATCAATCAGCCCCAGCATTTT.

The V and J genes are TRBV6-2 or TRBV6-3 and TRBJ2-3; perhaps TRBD2 as D (5 bases). V lost 6 bases and J 14 bases, leaving 21 bases between the germline ends. The CDR3 consists of 13 residues. The germline gives CDR1 MNHEY, CDR2 SVGEGT. The CDR3 coding sequence is TGTGCCAGCAGACCTCCCGCGGGCTCCCAGTCGTATTTT. Protein sequence: CASRPPAGSQSYF.

The CDR3: CASSIGDRGLSGYTF. CDR3 sequence (DNA): TGTGCCAGTAGTATAGGGGACAGGGGGCTGTCCGGCTACACCTTC. This sequence joins TRBV19 and TRBJ1-2; 12 bases match TRBD1. CDR3 size: 15 residues. After removal of 1 base from V and 8 bases from J, the junction contained 5 bases not matched to a gene. The germline gives CDR1 LNHDA, CDR2 SQIVND (reference sequence).

V gene TRBV7-3 combines with J gene TRBJ2-7; D is unclear. Germline loops: CDR1 SGHTA, CDR2 FQGTGA. The CDR3 length is 13 residues. Trimming pared 1 base from V and 7 bases from J, leaving 11 bases between. The chain's CDR3 is CASSLILSGEQYF. The DNA of the CDR3 is TGTGCCAGCAGCTTAATCCTGTCCGGGGAGCAGTACTTC.

The chain employs TRBV6-5 and TRBJ2-3; D gene uncertain. The CDR3 is 14 amino acids. Trimming left V 7 bases short and J 2 bases short, with 13 bases between. The germline V gene has CDR1 MNHEY and CDR2 SVGAGI. The CDR3 region has the DNA TGTGCCAGCATGGGCCCGTTCCCCACAGATACGCAGTATTTT. It is translated as CASMGPFPTDTQYF.

The rearrangement links TRBV10-3 to TRBJ2-1, with 9 bases matching TRBD2. The J segment lost 8 bases and the V segment lost 8 bases, leaving 10 bases of the junction unmatched. Germline lookup yields CDR1 ENHRY and CDR2 SYGVKD. There are 14 residues in the CDR3. CDR3 region: CAIEASGNRDEQFF. CDR3 nucleotides: TGTGCCATCGAGGCTAGCGGGAATCGGGATGAGCAGTTCTTC.

This chain links TRBV27 with TRBJ1-4; 8 positions match TRBD1. With V trimmed by 6 bases and J by 3 bases, 3 bases remained unmatched. Germline V CDR1 and CDR2: MNHEY, SMNVEV (reference sequence). The CDR3 has 14 residues. The CDR3 region is CASRKTGANEKLFF. As DNA, the CDR3 is TGTGCCAGCAGGAAGACAGGGGCTAATGAAAAACTGTTTTTT.

This chain connects TRBV7-2 to TRBJ2-3; D may be TRBD2 (7 bases). The CDR3 is made up of 18 amino acids. The V and J ends lost 0 bases and 0 bases respectively, with 16 bases between them. CDR1 is SGHTA, CDR2 FQGNSA, per germline. CDR3 region: CASSLAGGRGWSTDTQYF. The CDR3 DNA follows: TGTGCCAGCAGCTTAGCGGGGGGGCGTGGTTGGAGCACAGATACGCAGTATTTT.

This clone turned up a few times. J is TRBJ1-5 and V is TRBV18, with TRBD1 matching 7 bases. The germline V gene has CDR1 KGHSH and CDR2 LQKENI. J lost 7 bases, V lost 11 bases, and 11 bases had no gene match. This CDR3 has 13 amino acids. The CDR3 DNA reads as TGTGCCTCGCGAGGAGGGGGCGAGCAGCCCCAGCATTTT. Residues: CASRGGGEQPQHF.

The chain uses TRBV19 and TRBJ1-4; no definite D call. From germline, CDR1 is LNHDA and CDR2 SQIVND (reference sequence). This CDR3 spans 13 amino acids. V was shortened by 11 bases and J by 0 bases, with 10 bases between the two germline ends. Here the CDR3 reads CAFPTATNEKLFF. CDR3 nucleotide sequence: TGTGCCTTCCCGACTGCAACTAATGAAAAACTGTTTTTT.

This chain joins TRBV5-1 and TRBJ2-7; 7 bases align to TRBD2. This CDR3 is built from 14 residues. Germline assignment: CDR1 SGHRS and CDR2 YFSETQ. V shed 0 bases, J shed 0 bases, and the junction held 0 bases outside the gene matches. CDR3 amino acids: CASSLAGGSYEQYV. CDR3 bases: TGCGCCAGCAGCTTGGCGGGGGGCTCCTACGAGCAGTACGTC.

The chain links TRBV4-3 to TRBJ2-1; D is perhaps TRBD2 (5 bases). The CDR3 totals 16 residues. Trimming removed 8 bases from V and 8 bases from J, with 25 bases in between. Germline V gene sequence: CDR1 LGHNA, CDR2 YSLEER. CDR3 DNA: TGCGCCAGCCAGCTCGGGATAACCTCCGAAGGCCATGAGCAGTTCTTC. Translation gives CASQLGITSEGHEQFF.